Following are 29 T cell receptor beta chains from one sample sequenced in a study of shared clonotypes between healthy human individuals. Repertoires were generated with immunoSEQ multiplex PCR, while TCRdb's copy carries only in-frame clones and drops some. This table holds about 1.5 million clones, 95% to 99% found once. Material: naive CD4+ T cells sorted from blood. Subset meaning: CD45RA+ positively selected. Every receptor here comes from a man aged 30 to 39 in good health.

The V and J genes are TRBV5-1 and TRBJ2-3, with 13 bases aligning to TRBD2. J was trimmed by 1 base and V by 0 bases; bases with no gene match: 8. Germline V gene data show CDR1 as SGHRS and CDR2 as YFSETQ. This CDR3 is built from 19 residues. CDR3 sequence (DNA): TGCGCCAGCAGCTTGGGTCGGACTAGCGGGAGTATCGGCACAGATACGCAGTATTTT. Translating it yields CASSLGRTSGSIGTDTQYF.

This clone has just one count. This chain uses TRBV28 with TRBJ2-7; the D is unclear. Per the germline V gene, CDR1 is MDHEN and CDR2 is SYDVKM. Trimming pared 6 bases from V and 0 bases from J, leaving 9 bases between. This CDR3 comprises 13 residues. As DNA, the CDR3 is TGTGCCAGCAGGGTGGGAAGCTCCTACGAGCAGTACTTC. This encodes CASRVGSSYEQYF.

The chain couples TRBV11-3 to TRBJ2-7, with 8 bases lining up with TRBD1. CDR3 length equals 14 residues. The V gene's germline CDR1 is SGHNT and CDR2 YENEEA. Trimming at V came to 0 bases and at J to 5 bases, leaving 3 bases not matched to a gene. The CDR3 sequence is CASSLDQGANEQYF. CDR3 in DNA: TGTGCCAGCAGCTTAGATCAGGGGGCCAACGAGCAGTACTTC.

V and J are TRBV4-3 and TRBJ2-1, with D perhaps TRBD2 (5 bases). CDR1 is LGHNA and CDR2 is YSLEER in the germline V gene. This CDR3 is built from 15 residues. V dropped 2 bases and J dropped 2 bases, with 10 bases sitting between them. CDR3 nucleotide sequence: TGCGCCAGCAGCCAAAGAGACGGGGCCTACAATGAGCAGTTCTTC. Translating gives CASSQRDGAYNEQFF.

The chain carries TRBV7-9 and TRBJ2-7; D is possibly TRBD1 (8 bases). The CDR3 runs to 15 residues. Germline V gene lookup returns CDR1 SEHNR and CDR2 FQNEAQ (reference sequence). Trimming left V 5 bases short and J 2 bases short, with 16 bases between. DNA of the CDR3: TGTGCCAGCAGCGGAGCGGGACAGGTTGCCTACGAGCAGTACTTC. Amino acid sequence: CASSGAGQVAYEQYF. The whole variable domain, remainder taken from reference TRBV7-9 and TRBJ2-7, is DTGVSQNPRHKITKRGQNVTFRCDPISEHNRLYWYRQTLGQGPEFLTYFQNEAQLEKSRLLSDRFSAERPKGSFSTLEIQRTEQGDSAMYLCASSGAGQVAYEQYFGPGTRLTVT.

The CDR3: CASSKDRGSYNEQFF. The CDR3 coding sequence is TGTGCCAGCAGCAAGGACAGGGGCTCCTACAATGAGCAGTTCTTC. The chain links TRBV2 to TRBJ2-1, with 9 bases lining up with TRBD1. The CDR3 runs 15 residues. CDR1 is SNHLY, CDR2 FYNNEI, per germline. With 6 bases clipped from V and 0 bases from J, the junction kept 3 bases outside the gene matches.

The CDR3, as DNA: TGTGCCAGCAGCGCAAACCTACGAAATCAGCCCCAGCATTTT. This encodes CASSANLRNQPQHF. The chain couples TRBV7-2 to TRBJ1-5; D unresolved. Germline CDR1 reads SGHTA; CDR2 reads FQGNSA. V was pared by 5 bases and J by 4 bases, with 12 bases between. This CDR3 contains 14 residues.

J is TRBJ2-5 and V is TRBV7-9; tentative D call: TRBD2 (5 bases). The tail of the sequence fits TRBJ2-7 better, so the J call may be wrong. This CDR3 spans 14 amino acids. Per germline, CDR1 SEHNR and CDR2 FQNEAQ (reference sequence). This CDR3 reads CASSTNSAVHEQYF. The CDR3 DNA follows: TGTGCCAGCAGCACGAATAGCGCGGTCCACGAGCAGTACTTC.

This clone came up once. CDR3 coding DNA: TGTGCCAGCTCACCGACACAGACAGGGATGGAGACCCAGTACTTC. Residues: CASSPTQTGMETQYF. The chain links TRBV18 to TRBJ2-5; 7 bases map to TRBD1. Unmatched junction bases numbered 9, after V lost 3 bases and J lost 5 bases. This CDR3 is built from 15 residues. Germline assignment: CDR1 KGHSH and CDR2 LQKENI. Variable domain in full (rest from reference TRBV18 and TRBJ2-5): NAGVMQNPRHLVRRRGQEARLRCSPMKGHSHVYWYRQLPEEGLKFMVYLQKENIIDESGMPKERFSAEFPKEGPSILRIQQVVRGDSAAYFCASSPTQTGMETQYFGPGTRLLVL.

This rearrangement joins TRBV10-3 to TRBJ2-1; TRBD2 aligns across 9 bases. V shed 3 bases and J 4 bases; nucleotides not matched to a gene: 4. The CDR3 sequence is 15 residues long. Per the germline V gene, CDR1 is ENHRY and CDR2 is SYGVKD. CDR3 bases: TGTGCCATCAGTGACGGCGGGAGGGTTTACAATGAGCAGTTCTTC. This codes for CAISDGGRVYNEQFF.

The CDR3 spells CASSGGEQYF. The CDR3, as DNA: TGTGCCAGCAGTGGAGGCGAGCAGTACTTC. The chain couples TRBV2 to TRBJ2-7, with D uncertain. The V end lost 4 bases, the J end lost 6 bases, and 4 bases lay between the germline ends. The germline V gene has CDR1 SNHLY and CDR2 FYNNEI. The CDR3 length is 10 residues. Together with reference TRBV2 and TRBJ2-7, the CDR3 gives the full variable domain: EPEVTQTPSHQVTQMGQEVILRCVPISNHLYFYWYRQILGQKVEFLVSFYNNEISEKSEIFDDQFSVERPDGSNFTLKIRSTKLEDSAMYFCASSGGEQYFGPGTRLTVT.

The chain recombines TRBV5-4 with TRBJ2-7, with a weak D call TRBD1 (6 bases). Trimming left V 5 bases short and J 0 bases short, with 15 bases between. This CDR3 has 15 residues. Per germline, CDR1 SGHNT and CDR2 YYREEE (reference sequence). The DNA of the CDR3 is TGTGCCAGCAGTCACGGAGGACAGCTCTCCTACGAGCAGTACTTC. This sequence encodes CASSHGGQLSYEQYF.

The chain employs TRBV5-4 and TRBJ2-2; D is undetermined. V lost 2 bases to trimming and J lost 0 bases, with 8 bases between them. The CDR3 is 15 amino acids. From germline, CDR1 is SGHNT and CDR2 YYREEE (reference sequence). CDR3 sequence (DNA): TGTGCCAGCAGCTTTTTTGCGTCGAACACCGGGGAGCTGTTTTTT. Translating gives CASSFFASNTGELFF.

About this clone: The same CDR3 arises from other DNA sequences in this sample as well. This chain connects TRBV6-1 to TRBJ1-5; possible D gene TRBD1, 6 bases. CDR1 MNHNS and CDR2 SASEGT come from the germline V gene. CDR3 length: 15 amino acids. Trimming took 0 bases from V and 6 from J, leaving 12 bases between them. The DNA for the CDR3 is TGTGCCAGCAGTGAAGCGGGGGGCAGTTTTCAGCCCCAGCATTTT. Protein: CASSEAGGSFQPQHF.

This clone occurred once. V usage is TRBV7-2 and J usage is TRBJ2-7, with D perhaps given as TRBD1 or TRBD2 (5 bases each). This CDR3 is built from 15 residues. V lost 2 bases, J lost 0 bases, and 11 bases lay in between. The V gene's germline CDR1 is SGHTA and CDR2 FQGNSA. The CDR3 loop is CASSLRWGSSYEQYF. CDR3 nucleotide sequence: TGTGCCAGCAGCTTAAGGTGGGGGAGCTCCTACGAGCAGTACTTC.

In regard to this clone: Different DNA sequences within this sample yield the same CDR3. V gene TRBV5-4 combines with J gene TRBJ2-5, with D unclear. The CDR3 sequence is 13 residues long. V lost 0 bases, J lost 3 bases, and 6 bases lay in between. Germline loops: CDR1 SGHNT, CDR2 YYREEE (reference sequence). The CDR3 loop reads CASSLGREETQYF. CDR3 DNA sequence: TGTGCCAGCAGCTTGGGTAGGGAAGAGACCCAGTACTTC.

Regarding this clone: Other nucleotide sequences from this sample produce the same CDR3. The genes are TRBV18 and TRBJ2-3; 7 positions match TRBD1. The CDR3 covers 15 residues. V shed 4 bases, J shed 1 base, and the junction held 5 bases outside the gene matches. The germline CDR1 and CDR2 sequences are KGHSH and LQKENI. The DNA of the CDR3 is TGTGCCAGCTCACAAGGCACAGGGGGCACAGATACGCAGTATTTT. Protein sequence: CASSQGTGGTDTQYF.

The gene calls are TRBV10-1 and TRBJ2-1, with TRBD2 identical over 7 bases. The CDR3 has 19 amino acids. Looked up from germline, CDR1 is WNHNN and CDR2 is SYGVQD (reference sequence). V trimming: 2 bases; J trimming: 7 bases; junction bases outside the gene matches: 20. The CDR3 DNA reads TGCGCCAGCAGTGAGAGGAAGGGGCTTGGGGGAGGGCCTGGAAATGAGCAGTTCTTC. It codes for CASSERKGLGGGPGNEQFF.

This clone occurred once. V gene TRBV5-1 combines with J gene TRBJ1-3, with D maybe TRBD1 (5 bases). V lost 1 base, J lost 0 bases, and 11 bases lay in between. CDR1 and CDR2 (germline): SGHRS, YFSETQ. CDR3 size: 16 residues. The CDR3 spells CASSLPDSASGNTIYF. CDR3 DNA sequence: TGCGCCAGCAGCTTGCCAGACAGTGCCTCTGGAAACACCATATATTTT.

The table lists this clone with a count of one. V gene TRBV7-2 combines with J gene TRBJ2-7; no clear D gene. Trimming took 3 bases from V and 6 from J, leaving 9 bases between them. Germline V gene sequence: CDR1 SGHTA, CDR2 FQGNSA. This CDR3 comprises 12 residues. This chain's CDR3 is CASSFVGSEQYF. The CDR3 region has the DNA TGTGCCAGCAGCTTTGTTGGGTCCGAGCAGTACTTC.

This clone came up once. V and J are TRBV9 and TRBJ2-2; the D gene could be TRBD1 or TRBD2 (5 bases each). Germline assignment: CDR1 SGDLS and CDR2 YYNGEE. V lost 3 bases and J 3 bases, leaving 12 bases between the germline ends. This CDR3 has 15 amino acids. The CDR3 protein is CASSAGTPDTGELFF. Here the CDR3 DNA reads TGTGCCAGCAGCGCCGGGACCCCCGACACCGGGGAGCTGTTTTTT.

The sample holds one count of this clone. The chain combines TRBV5-1 with TRBJ2-5; D may be TRBD1 or TRBD2 (5 bases each). The CDR3 length is 14 residues. V lost 5 bases and J 1 base, leaving 12 bases between the germline ends. CDR1 and CDR2 from the germline V gene are SGHRS and YFSETQ. CDR3 bases: TGCGCCAGCAGTACCGGGACGGTCCAAGAGACCCAGTACTTC. It translates to CASSTGTVQETQYF.

This rearrangement joins TRBV9 to TRBJ1-4; 9 bases fit TRBD1. The CDR3 has 16 amino acids. The V segment lost 3 bases and the J segment 4 bases; nucleotides outside the gene matches: 7. Germline V CDR1 and CDR2: SGDLS, YYNGEE. CDR3 nucleotide sequence: TGTGCCAGCAGCGCCCGGGGGGGACAGGGTAATGAAAAACTGTTTTTT. It codes for CASSARGGQGNEKLFF.

J is TRBJ1-2 and V is TRBV5-4; 7 nucleotides line up with TRBD1. Germline loops: CDR1 SGHNT, CDR2 YYREEE (reference sequence). Trimming at V came to 4 bases and at J to 5 bases, leaving 11 bases not matched to a gene. The CDR3 spans 15 residues. CDR3 loop: CASSPARQGGYGYTF. The CDR3 nucleotides read TGTGCCAGCAGCCCGGCACGACAGGGAGGATATGGCTACACCTTC. Combining the CDR3 with reference TRBV5-4 and TRBJ1-2 gives the whole variable domain ETGVTQSPTHLIKTRGQQVTLRCSSQSGHNTVSWYQQALGQGPQFIFQYYREEENGRGNFPPRFSGLQFPNYSSELNVNALELDDSALYLCASSPARQGGYGYTFGSGTRLTVV.

V is TRBV7-9 and J is TRBJ2-7, with 15 bases fitting TRBD2. V dropped 2 bases and J dropped 5; count of bases not matched to a gene: 13. CDR1 is SEHNR, CDR2 FQNEAQ, per germline (reference sequence). The CDR3 loop spans 19 amino acids. DNA for the CDR3: TGTGCCAGCAGCTTATCCGTAGGACTAGCGGGAGGGTTAGGGGACGAGCAGTACTTC. Amino acid sequence: CASSLSVGLAGGLGDEQYF.

The chain is built from TRBV5-1 and TRBJ2-2; TRBD1 is a possible D gene (6 bases). Germline lookup yields CDR1 SGHRS and CDR2 YFSETQ. The CDR3 consists of 15 residues. V shed 3 bases and J shed 3 bases, with 12 bases lying between them. Here the CDR3 reads CASSSQGSYTGELFF. The CDR3 DNA follows: TGCGCCAGCAGCTCACAGGGAAGTTACACCGGGGAGCTGTTTTTT. Looking up the rest from reference TRBV5-1 and TRBJ2-2 gives the full variable domain: KAGVTQTPRYLIKTRGQQVTLSCSPISGHRSVSWYQQTPGQGLQFLFEYFSETQRNKGNFPGRFSGRQFSNSRSEMNVSTLELGDSALYLCASSSQGSYTGELFFGEGSRLTVL.

This chain connects TRBV5-6 to TRBJ1-3; D might be TRBD1 (5 bases). V lost 8 bases and J 0 bases, leaving 12 bases between the germline ends. The CDR3 is made up of 14 amino acids. Germline V gene lookup returns CDR1 SGHDT and CDR2 YYEEEE. The CDR3 DNA sequence: TGTGCCAGTCACAGGAGCCTCTCTGGAAACACCATATATTTT. Protein sequence: CASHRSLSGNTIYF. The full variable domain, in which reference TRBV5-6 and TRBJ1-3 provide the parts outside the CDR3, is DAGVTQSPTHLIKTRGQQVTLRCSPKSGHDTVSWYQQALGQGPQFIFQYYEEEERQRGNFPDRFSGHQFPNYSSELNVNALLLGDSALYLCASHRSLSGNTIYFGEGSWLTVV.

This clone is a singleton in its sample. The same CDR3 is also encoded by other DNA sequences in this sample. This chain links TRBV5-1 with TRBJ2-7; perhaps D is TRBD1 or TRBD2 (5 bases each). Trimming shortened V by 4 bases and J by 1 base, and 6 bases separated the two germline ends. There are 12 residues in the CDR3. CDR1 SGHRS and CDR2 YFSETQ come from the germline V gene. CDR3 sequence: CASSGGSYEQYF. The CDR3 DNA sequence: TGCGCCAGCAGCGGGGGTTCCTACGAGCAGTACTTC.

The count of this clone is one. The chain carries TRBV6-5 and TRBJ1-2; TRBD1 aligns across 8 bases. The length of the CDR3 is 14 residues. The V and J ends lost 6 bases and 6 bases, in that order; junction bases with no gene match: 9. The V gene's germline CDR1 is MNHEY and CDR2 SVGAGI. The CDR3 bases are TGTGCCAGCAGCCAACTCGACAGGGGCGATGGCTACACCTTC. Its protein is CASSQLDRGDGYTF.